This passage covers 31 T cell receptor beta chains from one sample sequenced in a study of blood T cell repertoires in COVID-19. Profiling relied on immunoSEQ multiplex PCR, and the TCRdb table lists in-frame clones only, not all of them. The sample shows 200,000 or so clones, 86% of them seen only once. Material: PBMCs or T cells enriched from blood (not recorded which). Source of these receptors: a woman aged 40 to 49 with acute COVID-19.

V gene TRBV30 combines with J gene TRBJ1-1; 9 positions match TRBD1. The CDR3 is made up of 11 amino acids. The V gene's germline CDR1 is GTSNPN and CDR2 SVGIG (reference sequence). V lost 3 bases, J lost 10 bases, and 3 bases stayed unmatched. The CDR3 protein is CAWRDRGGAFF. The CDR3 DNA sequence: TGTGCCTGGAGAGACAGGGGGGGAGCTTTCTTT. The full variable domain, with the rest looked up from reference TRBV30 and TRBJ1-1, is SQTIHQWPATLVQPVGSPLSLECTVEGTSNPNLYWYRQAAGRGLQLLFYSVGIGQISSEVPQNLSASRPQDRQFILSSKKLLLSDSGFYLCAWRDRGGAFFGQGTRLTVV.

V gene TRBV6-6 combines with J gene TRBJ1-1; 8 bases fit TRBD1. This CDR3 is 15 amino acids long. The V and J ends lost 3 bases and 8 bases, in that order; junction bases with no gene match: 11. Germline V gene sequence: CDR1 MNHNY, CDR2 SVGAGI (reference sequence). The CDR3 sequence: CASSYRDRIDSEAFF. CDR3 nucleotide sequence: TGTGCCAGCAGTTATCGGGACAGGATAGATTCGGAAGCTTTCTTT.

The CDR3 DNA sequence: TGTGCCACCAGCAGATACAGGGGGTTTATAGACAATGAGCAGTTCTTC. Residues: CATSRYRGFIDNEQFF. The chain joins TRBV15 to TRBJ2-1, with 8 nucleotides matching TRBD1. This CDR3 comprises 16 residues. V shed 2 bases, J shed 5 bases, and the junction held 8 bases outside the gene matches. Germline V CDR1 and CDR2: LNHNV, YYDKDF (reference sequence).

The rearrangement links TRBV6-1 to TRBJ1-2; the match to TRBD1 covers 7 bases. CDR1 and CDR2 (germline): MNHNS, SASEGT. The V segment lost 2 bases and the J segment 4 bases; nucleotides outside the gene matches: 4. The CDR3 is made up of 14 amino acids. The CDR3 coding sequence is TGTGCCAGCAGTGAACGACAGGGAGTCTATGGCTACACCTTC. It specifies CASSERQGVYGYTF.

This clone showed up just once. This chain joins TRBV9 and TRBJ1-2, with D tentatively TRBD1 (5 bases). Germline CDR1 SGDLS, CDR2 YYNGEE. The germline V and J ends were trimmed by 0 bases and 9 bases, with 24 bases remaining between them. There are 17 residues in the CDR3. CDR3 nucleotides: TGTGCCAGCAGCGTAGTGGAGACAGAAGGTCCGGGAGTTAGCTACACCTTC. Encoded protein: CASSVVETEGPGVSYTF.

The gene calls are TRBV19 and TRBJ2-5, with D possibly TRBD1 on 6 matching bases. Trimming cost V 8 bases and J 4 bases, with 11 bases left between them. The CDR3 loop spans 12 amino acids. Germline V CDR1 and CDR2: LNHDA, SQIVND (reference sequence). The CDR3 region has the DNA TGTGCCAGTGGGGACATGGCAGAGACCCAGTACTTC. It specifies CASGDMAETQYF.

V usage is TRBV7-2 and J usage is TRBJ2-1; D is possibly TRBD2 (6 bases). Trimming cost V 6 bases and J 4 bases, with 13 bases left between them. Germline CDR1 is SGHTA and CDR2 is FQGNSA. The CDR3 is 14 residues long. The CDR3 reads CASRLVGGYNEQFF. In nucleotides, the CDR3 is TGTGCCAGCAGACTAGTGGGGGGATACAATGAGCAGTTCTTC.

This chain joins TRBV6-1 and TRBJ1-2; D is possibly TRBD1 (5 bases). CDR1 is MNHNS and CDR2 is SASEGT in the germline V gene. The length of the CDR3 is 13 residues. Trimming removed 3 bases at V and 8 bases at J, with 13 bases between. The CDR3 region has the DNA TGTGCCAGCAGTGAGTGGGGACTAGAAGGCTACACCTTC. It translates to CASSEWGLEGYTF.

This clone has more than one count but fewer than ten. The CDR3 bases are TGTGCCAGCACCCGGGACAGGGGGCCGGTGACGGGAGTTCGAGCTTTCTTT. It is translated as CASTRDRGPVTGVRAFF. The rearrangement joins TRBV7-9 to TRBJ1-1; 12 bases are a match to TRBD1. The junction had 19 bases not matched to a gene; V was cut back by 7 bases and J by 10 bases. Germline CDR1 SEHNR, CDR2 FQNEAQ (reference sequence). This CDR3 region has 17 residues. The full variable domain, in which reference TRBV7-9 and TRBJ1-1 provide the parts outside the CDR3, is DTGVSQNPRHKITKRGQNVTFRCDPISEHNRLYWYRQTLGQGPEFLTYFQNEAQLEKSRLLSDRFSAERPKGSFSTLEIQRTEQGDSAMYLCASTRDRGPVTGVRAFFGQGTRLTVV.

This clone was seen a single time. V usage is TRBV19 and J usage is TRBJ1-5; TRBD1 matches 7 bases. The CDR3 runs 17 residues. The germline V gene has CDR1 LNHDA and CDR2 SQIVND (reference sequence). Losses at the gene ends were 4 bases for V and 7 bases for J; bases not matched to a gene: 16. CDR3 nucleotides: TGTGCCAGTAGTACCGACAGGGTAGTAGGGTCTAGCCAGCCCCAGCATTTT. Translation gives CASSTDRVVGSSQPQHF.

The chain links TRBV28 to TRBJ2-7; maybe TRBD2 (5 bases). CDR3 size: 16 residues. Germline CDR1 is MDHEN and CDR2 is SYDVKM. With 2 bases removed from V and 3 bases from J, the gap between germline ends came to 17 bases. CDR3 nucleotides: TGTGCCAGCAGTTTAGAGGAGGCAGGAAAAAACTACGAGCAGTACTTC. It translates to CASSLEEAGKNYEQYF.

The rearrangement links TRBV12-3 or TRBV12-4 to TRBJ1-1; TRBD1 matches at 8 bases. V trimming: 11 bases; J trimming: 1 base; junction bases outside the gene matches: 6. CDR3 length equals 13 residues. Written as DNA, the CDR3 is TGTGCCTGCGGACAGGGCCCGAACACTGAAGCTTTCTTT. Protein product: CACGQGPNTEAFF.

This clone came up a few times. V usage is TRBV5-6 and J usage is TRBJ1-3; the D is unclear. The germline V and J ends were trimmed by 1 base and 0 bases, with 11 bases remaining between them. CDR3 size: 16 residues. In germline, CDR1 is SGHDT, CDR2 YYEEEE. This chain's CDR3 is CASSLQVPYSGNTIYF. The CDR3, as DNA: TGTGCCAGCAGCTTGCAGGTTCCGTACTCTGGAAACACCATATATTTT.

The gene calls are TRBV5-1 and TRBJ1-3, with D tentatively TRBD1 (5 bases). Between the trimmed V and J ends, which lost 4 bases and 0 bases, there was a span of 17 bases. Germline lookup yields CDR1 SGHRS and CDR2 YFSETQ. This CDR3 is 17 amino acids long. For the CDR3, the DNA is TGCGCCAGCAGCCTTGGGGCGCCGGGTTACTCTGGAAACACCATATATTTT. Residues: CASSLGAPGYSGNTIYF.

The V and J genes are TRBV3-1 (or the pseudogene TRBV3-2) and TRBJ2-5; 10 positions agree with TRBD2. V shed 0 bases, J shed 4 bases, and the junction held 5 bases outside the gene matches. CDR3 length: 16 amino acids. Germline V lookup: CDR1 LGHDT, CDR2 YNNKEL (reference sequence). The CDR3 region is CASSQDPGTSAETQYF. The DNA for the CDR3 is TGTGCCAGCAGCCAAGATCCCGGGACTAGCGCAGAGACCCAGTACTTC.

The rearrangement uses TRBV5-8 and TRBJ2-5, with a tentative D call TRBD1 (6 bases). The CDR3 runs 13 residues. V lost 1 base, J lost 4 bases, and 8 bases lay in between. The germline V gene encodes CDR1 SGHTS and CDR2 YDEGEE. Here the CDR3 DNA reads TGTGCCAGCAGCTTGACAGGGCCAGAGACCCAGTACTTC. It specifies CASSLTGPETQYF.

The rearrangement joins TRBV7-9 to TRBJ1-1; no clear D. The CDR3 contains 15 residues. With 5 bases removed from V and 0 bases from J, the gap between germline ends came to 13 bases. CDR1 is SEHNR and CDR2 is FQNEAQ in the germline V gene (reference sequence). The CDR3, as DNA: TGTGCCAGCAGCCGCGGGGAGTTAATGAACACTGAAGCTTTCTTT. Translation gives CASSRGELMNTEAFF.

V gene TRBV10-1 combines with J gene TRBJ2-1; 10 bases agree with TRBD1. Per germline, CDR1 WNHNN and CDR2 SYGVQD (reference sequence). The CDR3 has 16 residues. After removal of 6 bases from V and 8 bases from J, the junction contained 13 bases not matched to a gene. DNA for the CDR3: TGCGCCAGCAGCTACAGGCGGGACAGGGGACTGGATGAGCAGTTCTTC. Translating it yields CASSYRRDRGLDEQFF.

This chain connects TRBV9 to TRBJ2-5; D is possibly TRBD2 (5 bases). The CDR3 is made up of 14 amino acids. The V end was cut by 1 base, the J end by 5 bases, with 12 bases between. Germline V CDR1 and CDR2: SGDLS, YYNGEE. CDR3 amino acids: CASSVTGSVETQYF. The CDR3 coding sequence is TGTGCCAGCAGCGTAACGGGATCGGTGGAGACCCAGTACTTC.

A note on this clone: Other DNA sequences in the same sample also yield this CDR3. The gene calls are TRBV5-1 and TRBJ1-4, with D hard to call. Deletions cut 0 bases from V and 5 bases from J, with 5 bases between. The CDR3 has 13 residues. Germline values: CDR1 SGHRS, CDR2 YFSETQ. CDR3 DNA sequence: TGCGCCAGCAGCTTGGGCGGGAATGAAAAACTGTTTTTT. Its translation: CASSLGGNEKLFF.

V usage is TRBV6-5 and J usage is TRBJ1-3, with D perhaps TRBD1 (5 bases). Germline V gene sequence: CDR1 MNHEY, CDR2 SVGAGI. The V and J ends lost 6 bases and 0 bases respectively, with 12 bases between them. The CDR3 length is 15 residues. The CDR3 DNA follows: TGTGCCAGCAGAATGGGGCTAACCTCTGGAAACACCATATATTTT. It translates to CASRMGLTSGNTIYF.

This clone has only one observation. V is TRBV30 and J is TRBJ1-2; TRBD1 matches at 8 bases. CDR1 and CDR2 (germline): GTSNPN, SVGIG (reference sequence). Unmatched junction bases numbered 11, after V lost 2 bases and J lost 6 bases. The CDR3 sequence is 15 residues long. The CDR3: CAWSRGLQGGNGYTF. CDR3 sequence (DNA): TGTGCCTGGAGTAGGGGGTTACAGGGGGGTAATGGCTACACCTTC.

The chain has TRBV9 and TRBJ1-1; 10 positions match TRBD1. CDR3 length: 17 amino acids. Germline values: CDR1 SGDLS, CDR2 YYNGEE. Trimming cost V 1 base and J 7 bases; bases outside gene matches: 13. CDR3 coding DNA: TGTGCCAGCAGCGTAACCTCCGGGACAGGGGATATGATTGAAGCTTTCTTT. This gives the protein CASSVTSGTGDMIEAFF.

V usage is TRBV7-2 and J usage is TRBJ1-4; tentatively, D is TRBD1 (5 bases). Trimming cost V 0 bases and J 8 bases, with 10 bases left between them. The CDR3 totals 14 residues. The germline gives CDR1 SGHTA, CDR2 FQGNSA. In DNA form, the CDR3 reads TGTGCCAGCAGCTTAGCCAGGGCTGAGGAAAAACTGTTTTTT. It specifies CASSLARAEEKLFF.

This clone was observed once. The J gene is TRBJ2-2, the V gene TRBV29-1, with 10 bases fitting TRBD2. The germline V gene has CDR1 SQVTM and CDR2 ANQGSEA. The trim removed 6 bases at V and 6 bases at J, leaving 7 bases unmatched. The CDR3 is made up of 14 amino acids. The CDR3 loop is CSVPSGGASGELFF. The CDR3 DNA reads as TGCAGCGTGCCGAGCGGGGGGGCCTCCGGGGAGCTGTTTTTT.

In this sample, this clone turned up once. This chain joins TRBV15 and TRBJ1-1; D perhaps matches TRBD1 (6 bases). The germline V gene encodes CDR1 LNHNV and CDR2 YYDKDF (reference sequence). CDR3 length: 15 residues. Trimming cost V 5 bases and J 5 bases, with 18 bases left between them. The CDR3, as DNA: TGTGCCACCAGCTCTAAAATAGGGGGGGGAACTGAAGCTTTCTTT. Residues: CATSSKIGGGTEAFF. The full variable domain, its missing parts supplied by reference TRBV15 and TRBJ1-1, is DAMVIQNPRYQVTQFGKPVTLSCSQTLNHNVMYWYQQKSSQAPKLLFHYYDKDFNNEADTPDNFQSRRPNTSFCFLDIRSPGLGDTAMYLCATSSKIGGGTEAFFGQGTRLTVV.

The V gene is TRBV18, the J gene TRBJ2-3; D gene uncertain. Germline V gene sequence: CDR1 KGHSH, CDR2 LQKENI. V lost 4 bases and J 4 bases, leaving 6 bases between the germline ends. The CDR3 sequence is 12 residues long. This CDR3 is CASSHSSDTQYF. The CDR3 bases are TGTGCCAGCTCACATAGCTCAGATACGCAGTATTTT.

The chain is built from TRBV19 and TRBJ1-1; no clear D. The CDR3 is 14 residues long. Trimming removed 5 bases at V and 0 bases at J, with 10 bases between. The germline V gene has CDR1 LNHDA and CDR2 SQIVND (reference sequence). In DNA form, the CDR3 reads TGTGCCAGTAGTGTGTCACGGGTGAACACTGAAGCTTTCTTT. Translated: CASSVSRVNTEAFF. Based on the CDR3 plus reference TRBV19 and TRBJ1-1, the full variable domain is DGGITQSPKYLFRKEGQNVTLSCEQNLNHDAMYWYRQDPGQGLRLIYYSQIVNDFQKGDIAEGYSVSREKKESFPLTVTSAQKNPTAFYLCASSVSRVNTEAFFGQGTRLTVV.

The J gene is TRBJ2-2, the V gene TRBV2; 11 bases match TRBD2. Germline lookup yields CDR1 SNHLY and CDR2 FYNNEI. There are 14 residues in the CDR3. The trim removed 6 bases at V and 6 bases at J, leaving 3 bases unmatched. CDR3 amino acids: CASRVAGGSGELFF. For the CDR3, the DNA is TGTGCCAGCAGAGTAGCGGGGGGGTCCGGGGAGCTGTTTTTT.

This CDR3 reads CASSQGNSPLHF. CDR3 sequence (DNA): TGTGCCAGCAGTCAGGGGAATTCACCCCTCCACTTT. The rearrangement uses TRBV6-5 and TRBJ1-6; possibly TRBD1 for D (6 bases). V lost 5 bases and J lost 7, with 6 bases in between. From germline, CDR1 is MNHEY and CDR2 SVGAGI. This CDR3 is 12 amino acids long.

The chain has TRBV24-1 and TRBJ2-5; tentative D call: TRBD2 (5 bases). The germline V gene has CDR1 KGHDR and CDR2 SFDVKD. V shed 1 base and J shed 3 bases, with 11 bases lying between them. This CDR3 region has 15 residues. The chain's CDR3 is CATSDFSDGKETQYF. Written as DNA, the CDR3 is TGTGCCACCAGTGATTTTTCGGACGGGAAAGAGACCCAGTACTTC.